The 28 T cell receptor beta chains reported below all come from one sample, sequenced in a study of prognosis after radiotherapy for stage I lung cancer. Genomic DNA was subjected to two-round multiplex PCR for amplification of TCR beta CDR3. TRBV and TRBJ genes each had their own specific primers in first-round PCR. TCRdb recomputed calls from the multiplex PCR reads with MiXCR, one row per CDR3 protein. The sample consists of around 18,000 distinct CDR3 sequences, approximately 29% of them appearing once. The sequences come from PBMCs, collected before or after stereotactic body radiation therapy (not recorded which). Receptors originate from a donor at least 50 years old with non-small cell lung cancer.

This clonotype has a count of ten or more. The CDR3: CATSTEMVGPSYNEQFF. The DNA for the CDR3 is TGTGCCACCAGCACGGAAATGGTCGGCCCGTCCTACAATGAGCAGTTCTTC. The chain recombines TRBV24-1 with TRBJ2-1; D not resolved. The CDR3 length is 17 residues. Looked up from germline, CDR1 is KGHDR and CDR2 is SFDVKD. The germline V and J ends were trimmed by 7 bases and 1 base, with 19 bases remaining between them.

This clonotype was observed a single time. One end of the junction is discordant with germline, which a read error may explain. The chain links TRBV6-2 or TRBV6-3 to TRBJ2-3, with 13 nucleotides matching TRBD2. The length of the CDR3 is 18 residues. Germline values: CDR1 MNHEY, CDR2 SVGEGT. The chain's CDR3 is CASIRHPTSGRALDTQYF. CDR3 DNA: TGTGCCAGCATACGACACCCTACTAGCGGGAGGGCTTTAGATACACAGTATTTT.

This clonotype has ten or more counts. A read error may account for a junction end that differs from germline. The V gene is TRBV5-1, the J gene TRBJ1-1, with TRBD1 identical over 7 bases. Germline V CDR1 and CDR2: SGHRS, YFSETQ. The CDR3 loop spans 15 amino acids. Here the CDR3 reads CASSPRTGVNAEAFF. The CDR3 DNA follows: TGCGCCAGCAGTCCTAGGACAGGTGTGAACGCTGAAGCTTTCTTT.

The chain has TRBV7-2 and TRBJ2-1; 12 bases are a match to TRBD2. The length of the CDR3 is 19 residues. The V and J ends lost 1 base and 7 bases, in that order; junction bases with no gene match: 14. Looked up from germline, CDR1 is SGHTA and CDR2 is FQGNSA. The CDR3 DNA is TGTGCCAGCAGCTTAGACAGACACCTAGCGGGAGGGCCTTTGAATGAGCAGTTCTTC. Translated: CASSLDRHLAGGPLNEQFF.

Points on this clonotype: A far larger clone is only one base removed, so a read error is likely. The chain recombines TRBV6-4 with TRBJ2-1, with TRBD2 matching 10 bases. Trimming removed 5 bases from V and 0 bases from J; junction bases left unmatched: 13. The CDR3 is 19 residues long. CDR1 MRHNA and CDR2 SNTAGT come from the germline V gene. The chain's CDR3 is CASSYTSGRDRSSYNEQFF. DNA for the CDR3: TGTGCCAGCAGTTACACCAGCGGGAGGGACCGAAGCTCCTACAATGAGCAGTTCTTC.

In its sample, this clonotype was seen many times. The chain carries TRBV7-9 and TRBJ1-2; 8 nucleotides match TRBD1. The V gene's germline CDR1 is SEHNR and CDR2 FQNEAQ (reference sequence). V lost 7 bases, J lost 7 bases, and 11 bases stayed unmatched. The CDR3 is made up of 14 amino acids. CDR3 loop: CASIQSGGAGGYTF. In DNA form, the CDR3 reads TGTGCCAGCATCCAGTCAGGGGGCGCGGGTGGCTACACCTTC.

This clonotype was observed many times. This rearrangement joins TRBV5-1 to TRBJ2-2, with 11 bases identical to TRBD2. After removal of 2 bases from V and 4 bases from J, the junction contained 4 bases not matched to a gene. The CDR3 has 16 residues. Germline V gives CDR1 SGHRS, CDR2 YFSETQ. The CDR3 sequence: CASSLTSGSATGELFF. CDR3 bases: TGCGCCAGCAGCTTAACTAGCGGGAGCGCCACCGGGGAGCTGTTTTTT.

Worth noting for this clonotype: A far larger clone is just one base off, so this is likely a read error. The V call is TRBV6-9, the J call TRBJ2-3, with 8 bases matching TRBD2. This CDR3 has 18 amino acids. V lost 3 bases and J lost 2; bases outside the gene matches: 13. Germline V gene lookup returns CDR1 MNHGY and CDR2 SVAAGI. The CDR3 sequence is CASSYTGLSGASTDTQYF. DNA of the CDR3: TGTGCCAGCAGTTACACGGGTCTTAGCGGGGCTTCCACAGATACGCAGTATTTT.

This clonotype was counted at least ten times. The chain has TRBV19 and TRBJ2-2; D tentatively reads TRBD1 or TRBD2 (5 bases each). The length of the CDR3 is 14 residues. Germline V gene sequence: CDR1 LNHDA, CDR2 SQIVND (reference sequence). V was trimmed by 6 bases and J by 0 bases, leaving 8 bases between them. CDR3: CASRRGANTGELFF. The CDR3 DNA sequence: TGTGCCAGTAGGAGGGGCGCGAACACCGGGGAGCTGTTTTTT.

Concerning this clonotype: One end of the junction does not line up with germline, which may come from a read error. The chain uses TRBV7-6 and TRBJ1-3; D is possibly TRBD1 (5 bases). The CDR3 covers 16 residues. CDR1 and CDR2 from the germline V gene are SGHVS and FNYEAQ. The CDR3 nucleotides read TGTGCCAGCAGCTCCGAGCAGGGAACTGATGTAAACTCCATATATTTT. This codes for CASSSEQGTDVNSIYF.

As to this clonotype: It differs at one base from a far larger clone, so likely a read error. In DNA form, the CDR3 reads TGTGCCAGCAGTTCCTATATGTTCCGGGACAGGGTAAAAGATACGCAGTATTTT. It yields the protein CASSSYMFRDRVKDTQYF. V is TRBV6-4 and J is TRBJ2-3; 9 bases agree with TRBD1. CDR3 size: 18 residues. J gave up 5 bases and V 5 bases, and 17 bases lay outside the gene matches. Per the germline V gene, CDR1 is MRHNA and CDR2 is SNTAGT.

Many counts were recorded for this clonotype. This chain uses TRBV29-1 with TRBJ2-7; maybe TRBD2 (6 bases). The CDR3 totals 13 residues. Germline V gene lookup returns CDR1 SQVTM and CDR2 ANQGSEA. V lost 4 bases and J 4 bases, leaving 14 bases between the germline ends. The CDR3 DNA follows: TGCAGCGTTGTAGAGCTAGGGAGGTACGAGCAGTACTTC. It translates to CSVVELGRYEQYF.

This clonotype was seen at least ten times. DNA for the CDR3: TGTGCCAGCAGCGTAGACCCGAGCTCTGGAAACACCATATATTTT. Translation gives CASSVDPSSGNTIYF. The V gene is TRBV9, the J gene TRBJ1-3; no definite D call. The CDR3 runs 15 residues. Germline lookup yields CDR1 SGDLS and CDR2 YYNGEE. V lost 0 bases and J 0 bases, leaving 7 bases between the germline ends.

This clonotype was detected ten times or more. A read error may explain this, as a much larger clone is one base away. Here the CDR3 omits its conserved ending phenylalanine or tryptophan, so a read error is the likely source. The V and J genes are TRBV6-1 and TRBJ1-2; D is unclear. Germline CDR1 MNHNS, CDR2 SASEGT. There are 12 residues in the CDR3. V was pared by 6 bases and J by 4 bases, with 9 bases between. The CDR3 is CASRKTGYGYTS. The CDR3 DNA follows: TGTGCCAGCAGGAAGACGGGCTATGGCTACACCTCC.

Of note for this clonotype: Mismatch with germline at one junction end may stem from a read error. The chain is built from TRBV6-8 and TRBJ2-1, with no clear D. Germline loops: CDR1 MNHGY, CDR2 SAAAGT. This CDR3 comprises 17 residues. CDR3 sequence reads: CVSTSPGPKNSYNEKFF. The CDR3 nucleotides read TGTGTCAGCACCTCACCCGGACCGAAAAACTCCTACAATGAGAAGTTCTTC.

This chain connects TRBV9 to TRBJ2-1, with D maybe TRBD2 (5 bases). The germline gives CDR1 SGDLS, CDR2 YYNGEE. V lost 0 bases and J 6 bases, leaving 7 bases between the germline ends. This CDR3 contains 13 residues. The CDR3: CASSVAGSNEQFF. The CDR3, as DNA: TGTGCCAGCAGCGTAGCGGGGTCCAATGAGCAGTTCTTC.

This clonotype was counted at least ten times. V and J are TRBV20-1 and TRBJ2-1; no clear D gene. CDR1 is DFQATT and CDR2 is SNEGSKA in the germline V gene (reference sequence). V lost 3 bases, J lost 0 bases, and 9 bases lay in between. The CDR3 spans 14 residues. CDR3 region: CSASRPSSYNEQFF. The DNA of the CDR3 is TGCAGTGCTAGTAGACCAAGCTCCTACAATGAGCAGTTCTTC.

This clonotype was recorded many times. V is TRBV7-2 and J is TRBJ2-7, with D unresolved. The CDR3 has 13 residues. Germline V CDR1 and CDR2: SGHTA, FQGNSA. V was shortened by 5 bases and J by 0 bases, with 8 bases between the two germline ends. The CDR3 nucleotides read TGTGCCAGCAGCCATGGCACCTCCTACGAGCAGTACTTC. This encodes CASSHGTSYEQYF.

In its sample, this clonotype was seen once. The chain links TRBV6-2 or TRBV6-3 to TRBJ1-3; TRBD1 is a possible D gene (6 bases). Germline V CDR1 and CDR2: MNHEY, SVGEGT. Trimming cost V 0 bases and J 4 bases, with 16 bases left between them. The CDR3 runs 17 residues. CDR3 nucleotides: TGTGCCAGCAGTTACTCGCGGACAGTCTACTCCGGAAACACCATATATTTT. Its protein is CASSYSRTVYSGNTIYF.

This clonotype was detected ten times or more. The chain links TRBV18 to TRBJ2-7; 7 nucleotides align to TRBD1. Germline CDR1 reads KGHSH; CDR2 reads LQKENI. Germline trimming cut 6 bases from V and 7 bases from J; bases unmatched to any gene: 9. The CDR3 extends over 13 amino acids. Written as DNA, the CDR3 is TGTGCCAGCTCCCACACGACAGGGTGGGAGCAGTACTTC. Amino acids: CASSHTTGWEQYF.

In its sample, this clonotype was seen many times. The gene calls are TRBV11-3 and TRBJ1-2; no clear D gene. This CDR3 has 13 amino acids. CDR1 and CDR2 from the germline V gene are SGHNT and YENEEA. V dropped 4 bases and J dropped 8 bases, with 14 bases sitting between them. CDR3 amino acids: CASSSNTFGGYTF. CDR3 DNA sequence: TGTGCCAGCAGCTCAAACACCTTCGGGGGCTACACCTTC.

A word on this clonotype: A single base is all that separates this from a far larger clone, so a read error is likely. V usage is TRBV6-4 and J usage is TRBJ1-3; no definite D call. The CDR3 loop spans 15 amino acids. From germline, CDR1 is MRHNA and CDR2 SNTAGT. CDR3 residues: CASSDYKDSRNTIYF. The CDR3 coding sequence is TGTGCCAGCAGTGACTACAAAGACTCTCGAAACACCATATATTTT.

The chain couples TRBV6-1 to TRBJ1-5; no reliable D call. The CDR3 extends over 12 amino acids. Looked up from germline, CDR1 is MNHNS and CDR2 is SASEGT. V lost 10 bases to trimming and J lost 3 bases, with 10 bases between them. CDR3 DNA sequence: TGTGCCATCAGGTGGACCAATCAGCCCCAGCATTTT. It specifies CAIRWTNQPQHF.

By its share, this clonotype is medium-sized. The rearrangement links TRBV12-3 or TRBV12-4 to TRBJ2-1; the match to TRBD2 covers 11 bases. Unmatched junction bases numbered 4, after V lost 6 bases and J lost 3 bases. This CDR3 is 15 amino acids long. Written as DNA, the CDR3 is TGTGCCAGCAGAAGACTAGCGGGACTCTACAATGAGCAGTTCTTC. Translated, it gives CASRRLAGLYNEQFF.

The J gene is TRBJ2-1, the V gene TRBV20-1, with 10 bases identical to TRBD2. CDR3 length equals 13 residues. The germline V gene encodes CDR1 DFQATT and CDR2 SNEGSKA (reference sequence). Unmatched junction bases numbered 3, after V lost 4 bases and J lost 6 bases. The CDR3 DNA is TGCAGTGCTATTGGGACTAGCGTCAATGAGCAGTTCTTC. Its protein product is CSAIGTSVNEQFF.

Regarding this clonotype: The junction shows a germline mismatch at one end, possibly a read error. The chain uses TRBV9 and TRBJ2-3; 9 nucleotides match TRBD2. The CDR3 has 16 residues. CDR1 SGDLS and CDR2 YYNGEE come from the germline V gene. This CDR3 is CANSVASGRIHGTQYF. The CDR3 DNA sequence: TGTGCCAACAGCGTAGCCAGCGGGAGGATCCATGGTACGCAGTATTTT.

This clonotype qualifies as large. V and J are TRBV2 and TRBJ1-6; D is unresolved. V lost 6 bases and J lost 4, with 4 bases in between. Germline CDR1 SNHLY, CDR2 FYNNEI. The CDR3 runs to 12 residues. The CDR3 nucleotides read TGTGCCAGCAGGTTATATAATTCACCCCTCCACTTT. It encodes CASRLYNSPLHF.

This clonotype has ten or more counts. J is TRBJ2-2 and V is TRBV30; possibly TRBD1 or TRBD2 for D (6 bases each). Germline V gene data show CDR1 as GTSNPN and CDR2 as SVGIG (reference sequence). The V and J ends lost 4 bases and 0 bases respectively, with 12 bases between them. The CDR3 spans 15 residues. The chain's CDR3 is CAWKGGKTNTGELFF. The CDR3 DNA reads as TGTGCCTGGAAAGGGGGGAAAACGAACACCGGGGAGCTGTTTTTT.